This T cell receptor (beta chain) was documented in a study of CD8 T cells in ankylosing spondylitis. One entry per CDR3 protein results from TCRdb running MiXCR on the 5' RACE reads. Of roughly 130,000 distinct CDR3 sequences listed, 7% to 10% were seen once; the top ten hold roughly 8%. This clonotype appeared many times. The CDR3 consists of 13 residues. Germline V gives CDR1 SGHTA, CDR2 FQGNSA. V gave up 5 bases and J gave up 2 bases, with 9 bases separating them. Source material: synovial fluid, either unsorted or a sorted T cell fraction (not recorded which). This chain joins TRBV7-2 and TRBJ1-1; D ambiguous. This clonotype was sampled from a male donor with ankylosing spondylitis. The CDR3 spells CASSVTENTEAFF. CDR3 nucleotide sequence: TGTGCCAGCAGCGTAACAGAAAACACTGAAGCTTTCTTT.